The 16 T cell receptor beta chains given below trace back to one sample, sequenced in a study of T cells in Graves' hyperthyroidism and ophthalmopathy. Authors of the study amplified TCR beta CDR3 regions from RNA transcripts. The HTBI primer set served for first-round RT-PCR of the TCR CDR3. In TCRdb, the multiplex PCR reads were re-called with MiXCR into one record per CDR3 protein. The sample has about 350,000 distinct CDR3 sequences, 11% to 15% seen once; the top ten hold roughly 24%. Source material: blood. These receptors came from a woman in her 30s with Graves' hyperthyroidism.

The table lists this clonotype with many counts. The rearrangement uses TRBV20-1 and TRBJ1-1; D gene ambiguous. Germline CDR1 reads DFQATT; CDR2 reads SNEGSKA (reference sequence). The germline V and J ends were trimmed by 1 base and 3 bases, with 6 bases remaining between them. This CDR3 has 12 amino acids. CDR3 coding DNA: TGCAGTGCTAGAGCCCGACACACTGAAGCTTTCTTT. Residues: CSARARHTEAFF.

The CDR3 spells CASSDETDSNQPQHF. DNA of the CDR3: TGCGCCAGCAGCGATGAGACAGATAGCAATCAGCCCCAGCATTTT. V and J are TRBV5-1 and TRBJ1-5, with D possibly matching TRBD1 (5 bases). CDR1 is SGHRS and CDR2 is YFSETQ in the germline V gene. CDR3 length equals 15 residues. Trimming pared 4 bases from V and 0 bases from J, leaving 11 bases between.

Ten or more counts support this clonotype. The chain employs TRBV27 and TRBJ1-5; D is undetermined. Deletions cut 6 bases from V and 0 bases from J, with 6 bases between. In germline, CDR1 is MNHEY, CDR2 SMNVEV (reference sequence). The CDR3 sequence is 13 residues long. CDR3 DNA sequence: TGTGCCAGCAGATCCTTTAGCAATCAGCCCCAGCATTTT. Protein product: CASRSFSNQPQHF.

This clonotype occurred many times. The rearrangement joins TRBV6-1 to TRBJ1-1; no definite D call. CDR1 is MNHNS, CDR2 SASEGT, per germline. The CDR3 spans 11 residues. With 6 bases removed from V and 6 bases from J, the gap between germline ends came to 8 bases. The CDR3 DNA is TGTGCCAGCAGCGACTTAGCTGAAGCTTTCTTT. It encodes CASSDLAEAFF.

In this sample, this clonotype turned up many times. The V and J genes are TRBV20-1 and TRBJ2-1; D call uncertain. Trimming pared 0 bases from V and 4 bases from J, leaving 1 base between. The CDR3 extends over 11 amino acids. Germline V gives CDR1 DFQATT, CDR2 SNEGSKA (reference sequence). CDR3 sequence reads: CSAREYNEQFF. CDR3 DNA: TGCAGTGCTAGAGAGTACAATGAGCAGTTCTTC.

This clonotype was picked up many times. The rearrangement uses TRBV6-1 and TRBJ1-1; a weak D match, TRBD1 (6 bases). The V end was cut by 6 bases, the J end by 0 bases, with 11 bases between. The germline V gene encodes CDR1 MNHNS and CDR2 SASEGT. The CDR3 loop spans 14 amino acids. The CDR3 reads CASRQTGVNTEAFF. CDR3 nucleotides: TGTGCCAGCAGACAGACAGGAGTGAACACTGAAGCTTTCTTT.

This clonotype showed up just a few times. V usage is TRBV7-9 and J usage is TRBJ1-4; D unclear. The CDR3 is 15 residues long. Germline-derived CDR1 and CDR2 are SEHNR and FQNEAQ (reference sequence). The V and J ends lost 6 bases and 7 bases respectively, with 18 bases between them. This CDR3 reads CASSHLERVGEKLFF. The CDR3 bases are TGTGCCAGCAGTCACCTGGAAAGGGTTGGTGAAAAACTGTTTTTT.

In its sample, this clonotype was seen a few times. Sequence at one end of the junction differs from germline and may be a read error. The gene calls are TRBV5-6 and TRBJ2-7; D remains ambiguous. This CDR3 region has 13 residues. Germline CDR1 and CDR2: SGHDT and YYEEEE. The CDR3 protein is CASGLGLTYEQYF. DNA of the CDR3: TGTGCCAGCGGCTTGGGCCTTACCTACGAGCAGTACTTC.

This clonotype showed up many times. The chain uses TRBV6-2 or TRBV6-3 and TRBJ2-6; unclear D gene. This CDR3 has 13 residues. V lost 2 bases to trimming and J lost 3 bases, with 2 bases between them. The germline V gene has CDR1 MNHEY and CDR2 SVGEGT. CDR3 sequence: CASSYGGANVLTF. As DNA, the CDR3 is TGTGCCAGCAGTTACGGTGGGGCCAACGTCCTGACTTTC.

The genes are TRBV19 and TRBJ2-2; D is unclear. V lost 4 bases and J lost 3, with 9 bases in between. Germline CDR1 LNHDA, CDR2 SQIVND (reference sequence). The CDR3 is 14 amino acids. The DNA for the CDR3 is TGTGCCAGTAGTAATCAAGAGCACACCGGGGAGCTGTTTTTT. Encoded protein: CASSNQEHTGELFF.

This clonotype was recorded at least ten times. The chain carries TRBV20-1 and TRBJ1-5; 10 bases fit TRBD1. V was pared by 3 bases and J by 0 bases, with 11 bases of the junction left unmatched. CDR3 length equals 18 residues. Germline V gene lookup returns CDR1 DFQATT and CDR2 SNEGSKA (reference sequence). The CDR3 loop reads CSASREGQGFSSNQPQHF. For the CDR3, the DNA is TGCAGTGCTAGCCGGGAGGGACAGGGGTTTTCTAGCAATCAGCCCCAGCATTTT.

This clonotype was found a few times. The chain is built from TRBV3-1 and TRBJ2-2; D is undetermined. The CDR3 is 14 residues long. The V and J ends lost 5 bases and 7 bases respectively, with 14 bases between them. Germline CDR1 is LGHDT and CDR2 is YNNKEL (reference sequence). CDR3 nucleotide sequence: TGTGCCAGCAGCAAGGGATTCGTCGGCGGGGAGCTGTTTTTT. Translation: CASSKGFVGGELFF.

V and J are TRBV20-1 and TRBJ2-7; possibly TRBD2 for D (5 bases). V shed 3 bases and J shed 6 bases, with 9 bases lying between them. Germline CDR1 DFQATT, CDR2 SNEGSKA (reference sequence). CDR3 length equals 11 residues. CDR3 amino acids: CSASWESEQYF. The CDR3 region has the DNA TGCAGTGCTAGCTGGGAGTCCGAGCAGTACTTC.

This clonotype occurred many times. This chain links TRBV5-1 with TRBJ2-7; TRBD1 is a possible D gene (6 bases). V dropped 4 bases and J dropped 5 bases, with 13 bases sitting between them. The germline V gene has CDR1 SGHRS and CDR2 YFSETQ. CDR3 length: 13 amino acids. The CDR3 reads CASSPRQAHEQYF. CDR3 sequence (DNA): TGCGCCAGCAGCCCACGACAGGCTCACGAGCAGTACTTC.

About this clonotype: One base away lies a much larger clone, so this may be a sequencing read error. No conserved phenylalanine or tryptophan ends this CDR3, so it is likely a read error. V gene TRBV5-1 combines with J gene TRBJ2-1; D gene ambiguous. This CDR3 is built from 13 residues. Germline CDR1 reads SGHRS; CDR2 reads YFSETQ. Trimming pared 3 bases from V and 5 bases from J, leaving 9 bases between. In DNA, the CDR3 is TGCGCCAGCAGCTATGGACGGAACAATGAGCAGTTCCTC. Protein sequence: CASSYGRNNEQFL.

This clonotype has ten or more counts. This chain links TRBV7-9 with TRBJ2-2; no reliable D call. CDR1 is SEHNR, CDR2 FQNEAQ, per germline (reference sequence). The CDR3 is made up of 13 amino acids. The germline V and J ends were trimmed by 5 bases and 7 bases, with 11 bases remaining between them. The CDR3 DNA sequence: TGTGCCAGCAGCCAAATTTCTGTCGGGGAGCTGTTTTTT. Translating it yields CASSQISVGELFF.